The 8 T cell receptor beta chains in this list originate from one sample, sequenced in a study of T cell responses to AZD1222 COVID-19 vaccine. Repertoires were generated with immunoSEQ multiplex PCR, while TCRdb's copy carries only in-frame clones and drops some. The repertoire holds tens of thousands of clones, with around 87% as singletons. Sequencing used peripheral blood, obtained on day 0 of AZD1222 vaccination. The origin of the receptors is an adult in good health.

The rearrangement uses TRBV28 and TRBJ1-1, with unresolved D. Trimming cost V 5 bases and J 3 bases, with 13 bases left between them. The CDR3 spans 14 residues. Germline V lookup: CDR1 MDHEN, CDR2 SYDVKM. CDR3 loop: CASSLFTRDTEAFF. The CDR3, as DNA: TGTGCCAGCAGTCTTTTTACGCGGGACACTGAAGCTTTCTTT.

This chain connects TRBV20-1 to TRBJ2-2; D not certain. Trimming left V 6 bases short and J 6 bases short, with 8 bases between. The CDR3 covers 11 residues. CDR1 is DFQATT, CDR2 SNEGSKA, per germline (reference sequence). The CDR3 bases are TGCAGTGCGCGGAGTGCCGGGGAGCTGTTTTTT. Protein sequence: CSARSAGELFF.

The rearrangement joins TRBV3-1 (or the pseudogene TRBV3-2) to TRBJ1-2; TRBD1 matches at 7 bases. V was pared by 0 bases and J by 8 bases, with 21 bases of the junction left unmatched. CDR3 length equals 19 residues. Germline CDR1 reads LGHDT; CDR2 reads YNNKEL (reference sequence). CDR3: CASSQDPLKARQGRFGYTF. In nucleotides, the CDR3 is TGTGCCAGCAGCCAAGACCCCCTTAAAGCCCGACAGGGCAGATTCGGCTACACCTTC.

This clone occurred once. V usage is TRBV27 and J usage is TRBJ1-6; 7 nucleotides agree with TRBD1. The germline CDR1 and CDR2 sequences are MNHEY and SMNVEV (reference sequence). This CDR3 has 15 amino acids. The V and J ends lost 3 bases and 7 bases, in that order; junction bases with no gene match: 6. The CDR3 sequence is CASSFTTGLNSPLHF. The CDR3 region has the DNA TGTGCCAGCAGTTTCACGACAGGGCTAAATTCACCCCTCCACTTT.

This rearrangement joins TRBV5-1 to TRBJ1-1; D remains ambiguous. The CDR3 is made up of 14 amino acids. The V end lost 3 bases, the J end lost 0 bases, and 9 bases lay between the germline ends. Germline V gene data show CDR1 as SGHRS and CDR2 as YFSETQ. CDR3 DNA: TGCGCCAGCAGCTCCGGACCCATGAACACTGAAGCTTTCTTT. It encodes CASSSGPMNTEAFF.

In this sample, this clone is medium-sized (0.01 to 0.1%). The chain carries TRBV4-2 and TRBJ2-7, with 11 bases matching TRBD2. CDR1 is LGHNA and CDR2 is YNFKEQ in the germline V gene. This CDR3 has 15 residues. Germline trimming cut 0 bases from V and 5 bases from J; bases unmatched to any gene: 3. The CDR3 coding sequence is TGTGCCAGCAGCCAAGATATACTAGCGGGAGACGAGCAGTACTTC. It specifies CASSQDILAGDEQYF.

The chain has TRBV27 and TRBJ2-1; 9 bases line up with TRBD1. CDR1 and CDR2 (germline): MNHEY, SMNVEV (reference sequence). The length of the CDR3 is 15 residues. Losses at the gene ends were 4 bases for V and 7 bases for J; bases not matched to a gene: 8. CDR3 DNA sequence: TGTGCCAGCAGTTCGGACAGGGGTCCGGCTAATGAGCAGTTCTTC. Amino acid sequence: CASSSDRGPANEQFF.

The gene calls are TRBV28 and TRBJ2-1; TRBD2 matches at 9 bases. V was pared by 6 bases and J by 7 bases, with 4 bases of the junction left unmatched. The germline gives CDR1 MDHEN, CDR2 SYDVKM. The CDR3 covers 13 residues. The CDR3: CASRGTSFNEQFF. CDR3 coding DNA: TGTGCCAGCAGGGGGACTAGCTTTAATGAGCAGTTCTTC.